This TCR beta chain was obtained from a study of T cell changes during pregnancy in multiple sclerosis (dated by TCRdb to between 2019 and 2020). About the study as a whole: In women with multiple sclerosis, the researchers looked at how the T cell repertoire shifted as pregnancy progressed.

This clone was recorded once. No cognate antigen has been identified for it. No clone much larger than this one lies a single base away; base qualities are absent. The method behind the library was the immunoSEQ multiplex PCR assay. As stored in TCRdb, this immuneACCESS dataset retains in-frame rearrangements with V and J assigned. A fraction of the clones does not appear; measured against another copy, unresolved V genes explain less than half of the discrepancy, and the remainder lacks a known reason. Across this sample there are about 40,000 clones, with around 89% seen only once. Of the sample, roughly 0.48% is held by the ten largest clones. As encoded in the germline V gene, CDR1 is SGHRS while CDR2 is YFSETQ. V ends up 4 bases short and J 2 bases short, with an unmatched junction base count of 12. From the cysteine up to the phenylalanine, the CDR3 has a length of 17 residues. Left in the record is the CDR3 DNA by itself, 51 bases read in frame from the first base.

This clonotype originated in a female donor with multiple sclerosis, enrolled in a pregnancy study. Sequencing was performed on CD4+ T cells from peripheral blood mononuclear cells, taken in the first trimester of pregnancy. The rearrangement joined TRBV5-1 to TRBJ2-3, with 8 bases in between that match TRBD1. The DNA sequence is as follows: TGCGCCAGCAGCCTACCCGCCGGGACAGGCAACACAGATACGCAGTATTTT. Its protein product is CASSLPAGTGNTDTQYF.